This TCR beta chain appears in the sequencing data of a study of T cells of healthy individuals. Via MiXCR, TCRdb re-called the 5' RACE reads, giving one row per CDR3 protein. The table includes tens of thousands of distinct CDR3 sequences, about 16% detected once. The CDR3 loop spans 13 amino acids. The germline V gene has CDR1 MNHEY and CDR2 SVGEGT. Trimming pared 6 bases from V and 2 bases from J, leaving 5 bases between. There are many counts of this clonotype. This chain uses TRBV6-2 or TRBV6-3 with TRBJ2-6; D perhaps matches TRBD1 (5 bases). The TCR originated in a human donor in good health. CDR3 in amino acids: CASRGAGANVLTF. As DNA, the CDR3 is TGTGCCAGCAGAGGGGCTGGGGCCAACGTCCTGACTTTC.